The 8 T cell receptor beta chains given below trace back to one sample, sequenced in a study of T-cell memory formation after mild COVID-19. One entry per CDR3 protein results from TCRdb running MiXCR on the 5' RACE reads. The profile shows 210,000 or so distinct CDR3 sequences, around 20% of them singletons. The sample consisted of PBMCs or a T cell subset sorted from them (not recorded which). Receptors were obtained from an adult woman who had mild COVID-19 (a few samples of this study predate the infection). Cell type and time point are not known.

The chain combines TRBV5-1 with TRBJ2-3; D might be TRBD2 (5 bases). Germline CDR1 reads SGHRS; CDR2 reads YFSETQ. This CDR3 spans 13 amino acids. V was trimmed by 8 bases and J by 3 bases, leaving 13 bases between them. Written as DNA, the CDR3 is TGCGCCAGAAGGGCCAGCGGAACAGATACGCAGTATTTT. Translated, it gives CARRASGTDTQYF.

The gene calls are TRBV7-6 and TRBJ2-7; D possibly corresponds to TRBD2 (6 bases). The CDR3 is made up of 16 amino acids. The V gene's germline CDR1 is SGHVS and CDR2 FNYEAQ. The germline V and J ends were trimmed by 4 bases and 6 bases, with 22 bases remaining between them. The CDR3: CASSSQTGTGPGEQYF. The CDR3 DNA sequence: TGTGCCAGCAGCTCACAAACCGGGACTGGACCGGGCGAGCAGTACTTC.

At least ten counts were recorded for this clonotype. This chain links TRBV5-1 with TRBJ2-7; 7 bases map to TRBD1. Per germline, CDR1 SGHRS and CDR2 YFSETQ. V lost 4 bases and J lost 6; bases outside the gene matches: 13. The CDR3 has 15 amino acids. CDR3 residues: CASSLPGTAVPEQYF. The CDR3, as DNA: TGCGCCAGCAGCCTACCCGGGACAGCCGTCCCCGAGCAGTACTTC.

This chain joins TRBV20-1 and TRBJ2-3; TRBD2 matches 8 bases. Germline CDR1 is DFQATT and CDR2 is SNEGSKA (reference sequence). The ends lost 1 base at V and 2 bases at J; junction bases unmatched: 11. This CDR3 has 17 amino acids. The CDR3 nucleotides are TGCAGTGCTAGAGGGGTCCAGCGGGGGCGGGACACAGATACGCAGTATTTT. Amino acids: CSARGVQRGRDTDTQYF.

This clonotype was picked up a small number of times. The chain uses TRBV7-2 and TRBJ2-1; TRBD2 matches 7 bases. The CDR3 sequence is 15 residues long. Per the germline V gene, CDR1 is SGHTA and CDR2 is FQGNSA. The trim removed 5 bases at V and 4 bases at J, leaving 8 bases unmatched. The CDR3: CASSQGLEAYNEQFF. The CDR3 DNA follows: TGTGCCAGCAGCCAAGGACTAGAGGCGTACAATGAGCAGTTCTTC.

The chain combines TRBV5-1 with TRBJ2-3; D may be TRBD1 (7 bases). Germline V lookup: CDR1 SGHRS, CDR2 YFSETQ. The CDR3 contains 15 residues. V shed 0 bases and J shed 6 bases, with 14 bases lying between them. The CDR3 coding sequence is TGCGCCAGCAGCTTGGCAGGGGGAGGAATTGATACGCAGTATTTT. Protein: CASSLAGGGIDTQYF.

The chain employs TRBV6-5 and TRBJ1-6; 7 bases line up with TRBD1. Germline-derived CDR1 and CDR2 are MNHEY and SVGAGI. V trimming: 9 bases; J trimming: 0 bases; junction bases outside the gene matches: 8. This CDR3 comprises 16 residues. CDR3 region: CASSVTGSSYNSPLHF. In DNA, the CDR3 is TGTGCCAGTAGCGTGACAGGGAGCTCCTATAATTCACCCCTCCACTTT.

This clonotype has a handful of counts. Here the CDR3 DNA reads TGCGCCAGCAGCAGAAGGCGTGAGCCCCAGCATTTT. The encoded protein is CASSRRREPQHF. The chain recombines TRBV5-1 with TRBJ1-5; no definite D call. Trimming removed 4 bases at V and 8 bases at J, with 10 bases between. The CDR3 runs 12 residues. Germline V lookup: CDR1 SGHRS, CDR2 YFSETQ.